This T cell receptor beta chain was documented in a study of cytomegalovirus exposure and HLA in healthy donors. General study points: In a later analysis, TCR beta V- and J-gene trimming showed a link to a missense DCLRE1C variant.

There are 14 residues in the CDR3. CDR1 is SGDLS and CDR2 is YYNGEE in the germline V gene. V shed 3 bases and J 5 bases; nucleotides not matched to a gene: 2. This clone has more than one count but fewer than ten. The antigen is unknown. Primers: 60 Vbeta forward and 13 Jbeta reverse. Profiling relied on immunoSEQ multiplex PCR, and the TCRdb table lists in-frame clones only, not all of them. In the table there are 95,000 to 100,000 clones, 65% to 75% of which are singletons. The TCR sequence derives from a woman between 40 and 55 years old in good health and CMV-seronegative. The rearrangement uses TRBV9 and TRBJ1-4; 9 nucleotides line up with TRBD1. Sequencing used PBMCs. In nucleotides, the CDR3 is TGTGCCAGCAGCGAGGACAGGGGCAATGAAAAACTGTTTTTT. Protein product: CASSEDRGNEKLFF.